This T cell receptor beta chain was captured by sequencing in a study of T cells in Graves' hyperthyroidism and ophthalmopathy. Findings and caveats of the study: Ophthalmopathy and stable hyperthyroidism were told apart by a 13 V-J model.

V gave up 6 bases and J gave up 6 bases, with 11 bases separating them. This CDR3 has 12 amino acids. The germline V gene encodes CDR1 MDHEN and CDR2 SYDVKM. Of note for this clonotype: The antigen is unknown.

Amplified TCR beta CDR3 regions derived from RNA transcripts. The TCR CDR3 first-round RT-PCR relied on the HTBI primer set. MiXCR, run by TCRdb on the multiplex PCR reads, gives a single entry per CDR3 protein. Seen here are around 350,000 distinct CDR3 sequences, roughly 25% observed once, and the top ten hold 70% to 75%. Graves' hyperthyroidism is called stable when ophthalmopathy does not progress within 18 months. Uncontrolled infections, other autoimmune diseases, pregnancy or lactation led to exclusion of patients. Material for sequencing was blood. The TCR originated in a man between 50 and 59 years old with Graves' hyperthyroidism. J is TRBJ1-1 and V is TRBV28, with TRBD1 as a possible D gene (5 bases). DNA of the CDR3: TGTGCCAGCAGCCACGGGACTTCTGAAGCTTTCTTT. Its protein is CASSHGTSEAFF.